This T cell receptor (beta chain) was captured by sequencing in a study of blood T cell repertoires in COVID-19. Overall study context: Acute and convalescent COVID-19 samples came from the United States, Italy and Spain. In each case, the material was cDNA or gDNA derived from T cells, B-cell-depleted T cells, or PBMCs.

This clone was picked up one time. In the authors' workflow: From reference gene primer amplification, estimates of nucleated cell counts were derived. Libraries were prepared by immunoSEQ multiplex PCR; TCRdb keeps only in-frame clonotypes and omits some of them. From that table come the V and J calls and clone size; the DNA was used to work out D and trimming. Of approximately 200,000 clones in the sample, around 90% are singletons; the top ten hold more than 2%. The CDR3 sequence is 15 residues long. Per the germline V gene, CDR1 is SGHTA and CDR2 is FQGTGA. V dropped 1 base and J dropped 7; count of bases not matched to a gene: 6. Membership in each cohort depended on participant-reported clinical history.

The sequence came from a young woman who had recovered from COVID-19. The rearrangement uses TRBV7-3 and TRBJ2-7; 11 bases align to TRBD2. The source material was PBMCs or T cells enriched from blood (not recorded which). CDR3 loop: CASSLSAGLAGEQYF. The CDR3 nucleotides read TGTGCCAGCAGCTTAAGCGCCGGACTAGCGGGTGAGCAGTACTTC.